This T cell receptor beta chain was captured in a study of blood T cell repertoires in COVID-19. Data came from immunoSEQ multiplex PCR; TCRdb stores just in-frame clones and leaves some out. The table shows roughly 95,000 clones, with 82% occurring only once. Sequencing used peripheral blood. The TCR sequence derives from a man in his fifties with active or convalescent COVID-19.

CDR3: CASSIDKGVWQPQHF. CDR3 in DNA: TGTGCCAGTAGTATAGATAAGGGAGTGTGGCAGCCCCAGCATTTT. The chain recombines TRBV19 with TRBJ1-5; D is unresolved. V was cut by 0 bases and J by 7 bases, with 13 bases left in between. This CDR3 has 15 amino acids. CDR1 is LNHDA and CDR2 is SQIVND in the germline V gene (reference sequence).